The 21 T cell receptor beta chains given below trace back to one sample, sequenced in a study of shared clonotypes between healthy human individuals (dated by TCRdb to the early 2020s). The method behind the library was the immunoSEQ multiplex PCR assay. TCRdb retrieved this table from immuneACCESS and kept in-frame rearrangements only. Not all clones are present; in checked studies, unresolved V genes account for under half, and no reason is known for the remainder. The sample records around 700,000 clones, roughly 73% of which are singletons. Roughly 1.9% of the sample goes to the ten largest clones. The sample consisted of memory CD4+ T cells sorted from blood. The cell subset or site label corresponds to: CD45RA-negative fraction. The receptors stem from a young woman in good health.

As regards this clone: A much larger clone lies a single base off, so this may be a read error. The sample holds other DNA sequences that translate to the same CDR3. This sequence joins TRBV10-1 and TRBJ2-6, with no clear D. Trimming took 2 bases from V and 1 from J, leaving 3 bases between them. Germline V lookup: CDR1 WNHNN, CDR2 SYGVQD (reference sequence). This CDR3 has 14 amino acids. The CDR3 reads CASSEGSGANVLTF. The CDR3 DNA reads TGCGCCAGCAGTGAGGGGTCTGGGGCCAACGTCCTGACTTTC.

This chain uses TRBV28 with TRBJ2-5, with D possibly being TRBD2 (6 bases). The germline gives CDR1 MDHEN, CDR2 SYDVKM. This CDR3 has 15 amino acids. V lost 3 bases and J lost 2, with 13 bases in between. The CDR3 DNA is TGTGCCAGCAGTTTGGGCCGGGACTCTCAAGAGACCCAGTACTTC. Translating gives CASSLGRDSQETQYF.

This clone came up a few times. V and J are TRBV1 and TRBJ2-7. TRBV1 is a pseudogene segment. The CDR3 runs to 14 residues. The CDR3 DNA reads as TGCACCAGCAGCCGGCTTCTCTACTCCTACGAGCAGTACTTC. It is translated as CTSSRLLYSYEQYF.

The V gene is TRBV5-6, the J gene TRBJ2-3; D is ambiguous. Trimming shortened V by 4 bases and J by 4 bases, and 19 bases separated the two germline ends. The length of the CDR3 is 16 residues. Germline-derived CDR1 and CDR2 are SGHDT and YYEEEE. DNA for the CDR3: TGTGCCAGCAGCCCCGACACCGCGTTGACCCCAGATACGCAGTATTTT. Translation: CASSPDTALTPDTQYF.

The chain has TRBV28 and TRBJ2-2, with 8 bases that match TRBD2. In germline, CDR1 is MDHEN, CDR2 SYDVKM. The CDR3 contains 15 residues. V dropped 4 bases and J dropped 5; count of bases not matched to a gene: 6. DNA for the CDR3: TGTGCCAGCAGTTCCGGGAGGGTACGGACCGGGGAGCTGTTTTTT. It is translated as CASSSGRVRTGELFF.

The chain is built from TRBV19 and TRBJ2-3, with TRBD1 matching 9 bases. The CDR3 consists of 16 residues. Germline V gene data show CDR1 as LNHDA and CDR2 as SQIVND (reference sequence). J gave up 0 bases and V 5 bases, and 6 bases lay outside the gene matches. The CDR3 protein is CASSPRGTGSTDTQYF. As DNA, the CDR3 is TGTGCCAGTAGTCCCAGGGGGACAGGGAGCACAGATACGCAGTATTTT.

This clone was found a few times. This chain links TRBV28 with TRBJ2-3; no clear D gene. V lost 5 bases and J 6 bases, leaving 18 bases between the germline ends. This CDR3 spans 15 amino acids. Germline V gene sequence: CDR1 MDHEN, CDR2 SYDVKM. CDR3 DNA: TGTGCCAGCAGTCAGCCAGGCTCTACGAGGGATACGCAGTATTTT. This gives the protein CASSQPGSTRDTQYF.

The rearrangement joins TRBV11-2 to TRBJ1-3; D is ambiguous. Germline loops: CDR1 SGHAT, CDR2 FQNNGV. This CDR3 comprises 15 residues. Between the trimmed V and J ends, which lost 5 bases and 2 bases, there was a span of 13 bases. The CDR3 DNA follows: TGTGCCAGCAGCCCCGGACGTGGGCCTGGAAACACCATATATTTT. Translation: CASSPGRGPGNTIYF.

The V gene is TRBV28, the J gene TRBJ1-5, with D possibly TRBD1 on 6 matching bases. Trimming cost V 6 bases and J 7 bases, with 16 bases left between them. This CDR3 is 14 amino acids long. CDR1 is MDHEN, CDR2 SYDVKM, per germline. CDR3 residues: CASSITGSAQPQHF. DNA of the CDR3: TGTGCCAGCAGCATCACAGGGAGTGCGCAGCCCCAGCATTTT.

This chain joins TRBV7-8 and TRBJ2-2; TRBD1 matches at 10 bases. Germline-derived CDR1 and CDR2 are SGHVS and FQNEAQ. V shed 1 base and J 4 bases; nucleotides not matched to a gene: 0. The CDR3 covers 15 residues. The CDR3 nucleotides are TGTGCCAGCAGCTTAGGACAGGGGGCCACCGGGGAGCTGTTTTTT. It translates to CASSLGQGATGELFF.

This chain links TRBV7-2 with TRBJ2-7; 8 positions match TRBD1. The CDR3 runs 16 residues. Looked up from germline, CDR1 is SGHTA and CDR2 is FQGNSA. V lost 5 bases and J lost 2; bases outside the gene matches: 11. CDR3 region: CASSPQGTGGTYEQYF. In DNA form, the CDR3 reads TGTGCCAGCAGCCCCCAGGGGACAGGAGGTACCTACGAGCAGTACTTC.

V is TRBV7-2 and J is TRBJ2-1; the match to TRBD2 covers 8 bases. This CDR3 spans 14 amino acids. Germline CDR1 SGHTA, CDR2 FQGNSA. Losses at the gene ends were 5 bases for V and 6 bases for J; bases not matched to a gene: 6. The CDR3 coding sequence is TGTGCCAGCAGCAGGACGGGAGGGACCAATGAGCAGTTCTTC. It is translated as CASSRTGGTNEQFF.

This clone was picked up a small number of times. J is TRBJ2-3 and V is TRBV7-3; TRBD2 agrees at 7 bases. The CDR3 has 16 amino acids. Germline CDR1 is SGHTA and CDR2 is FQGTGA. The junction had 7 bases not matched to a gene; V was cut back by 2 bases and J by 2 bases. The CDR3 region is CASSLLGAGLTDTQYF. Written as DNA, the CDR3 is TGTGCCAGCAGCTTACTTGGAGCGGGACTCACAGATACGCAGTATTTT.

This clone turned up a few times. CDR3 sequence: CASSRSLDVKTYEQYF. Written as DNA, the CDR3 is TGCGCCAGCAGCCGATCGTTAGACGTCAAAACCTACGAGCAGTACTTC. V usage is TRBV4-1 and J usage is TRBJ2-7; D is undetermined. The CDR3 contains 16 residues. Germline V lookup: CDR1 MGHRA, CDR2 YSYEKL. The germline V and J ends were trimmed by 4 bases and 2 bases, with 18 bases remaining between them.

The gene calls are TRBV6-5 and TRBJ2-2; D not certain. CDR1 and CDR2 (germline): MNHEY, SVGAGI. Trimming pared 2 bases from V and 5 bases from J, leaving 6 bases between. This CDR3 has 13 residues. The DNA of the CDR3 is TGTGCCAGCAGTTACGGCCGGACCGGGGAGCTGTTTTTT. This sequence encodes CASSYGRTGELFF.

V usage is TRBV28 and J usage is TRBJ1-1; D remains ambiguous. There are 11 residues in the CDR3. The V gene lost 3 bases and the J gene lost 8 bases, with 7 bases spanning the gap. Germline assignment: CDR1 MDHEN and CDR2 SYDVKM. The CDR3 DNA follows: TGTGCCAGCAGTTTCAGGCTGGAAGCTTTCTTT. It specifies CASSFRLEAFF.

The sample holds one count of this clone. The chain carries TRBV11-1 and TRBJ2-6; D may correspond to TRBD1 or TRBD2 (5 bases each). Looked up from germline, CDR1 is SGHAT and CDR2 is FQDESV (reference sequence). Trimming removed 5 bases from V and 0 bases from J, with 11 bases in between. The CDR3 extends over 16 amino acids. In nucleotides, the CDR3 is TGTGCCAGCAGCCAGGGACGGAACTCTGGGGCCAACGTCCTGACTTTC. This sequence encodes CASSQGRNSGANVLTF.

Only a few counts were recorded for this clone. One end of the junction is discordant with germline, which a read error may explain. The sample holds other DNA sequences that translate to the same CDR3. The J gene is TRBJ1-1, the V gene TRBV20-1, with a possible D match to TRBD1 (6 bases). Germline V CDR1 and CDR2: DFQATT, SNEGSKA (reference sequence). This CDR3 has 11 residues. CDR3 residues: CSADRDTEAFF. The DNA of the CDR3 is TGCAGTGCTGATCGGGACACTGAGGCTTTCTTT.

The gene calls are TRBV19 and TRBJ1-2, with TRBD1 identical over 9 bases. CDR3 length equals 14 residues. Trimming took 3 bases from V and 6 from J; bases not matched to a gene: 5. CDR1 is LNHDA and CDR2 is SQIVND in the germline V gene (reference sequence). The CDR3 reads CASSINTGGDGYTF. The CDR3 DNA sequence: TGTGCCAGTAGTATTAACACAGGGGGCGATGGCTACACCTTC. Full variable domain (outside the CDR3, taken from reference TRBV19 and TRBJ1-2): DGGITQSPKYLFRKEGQNVTLSCEQNLNHDAMYWYRQDPGQGLRLIYYSQIVNDFQKGDIAEGYSVSREKKESFPLTVTSAQKNPTAFYLCASSINTGGDGYTFGSGTRLTVV.

The chain combines TRBV30 with TRBJ2-5, with D unresolved. Germline V lookup: CDR1 GTSNPN, CDR2 SVGIG (reference sequence). This CDR3 has 13 residues. V dropped 4 bases and J dropped 7 bases, with 16 bases sitting between them. The CDR3 loop reads CAWNGPTVGTQYF. The DNA of the CDR3 is TGTGCCTGGAACGGACCCACCGTGGGGACCCAGTACTTC.

This clone was observed a single time. This chain joins TRBV2 and TRBJ1-2; 7 nucleotides align to TRBD1. The V and J ends lost 5 bases and 4 bases, in that order; junction bases with no gene match: 7. The CDR3 totals 14 residues. Germline V lookup: CDR1 SNHLY, CDR2 FYNNEI. The CDR3 bases are TGTGCCAGCAGTAATACAGGGGCGAGCTATGGCTACACCTTC. This sequence encodes CASSNTGASYGYTF.